Below are 14 T cell receptor beta chains sequenced from a single sample in a study of beta chain features in type 1 diabetes. Findings and limits, study-wide: A moderate, significant TCRB CDR3 shortening appeared in type 1 diabetes across four CD4+ subsets.

Expressed TCRB transcripts were sequenced because the entire RNA isolate underwent reverse transcription. Some clones are missing from TCRdb's copy, which holds only in-frame ones; the method was immunoSEQ multiplex PCR. The sample records almost 350,000 clones, 9.3% being singletons. Their cognate antigens are unknown. Material for sequencing was central memory CD4+ T cells from blood. These receptors came from a man aged 25-45 years with type 1 diabetes.

This clone was detected only a few times. V and J are TRBV2 and TRBJ1-2, with D hard to call. The V gene's germline CDR1 is SNHLY and CDR2 FYNNEI. The CDR3 extends over 15 amino acids. V was shortened by 10 bases and J by 6 bases, with 24 bases between the two germline ends. The CDR3 sequence is CATSFGQSLLNGYTF. The CDR3 nucleotides are TGTGCCACCTCCTTCGGGCAGAGCCTCCTAAATGGCTACACCTTC. The full variable domain, completed using reference TRBV2 and TRBJ1-2, is EPEVTQTPSHQVTQMGQEVILRCVPISNHLYFYWYRQILGQKVEFLVSFYNNEISEKSEIFDDQFSVERPDGSNFTLKIRSTKLEDSAMYFCATSFGQSLLNGYTFGSGTRLTVV.

This clone occurred a few times. DNA of the CDR3: TGTGCCAGCAGAGGACAGGCCGATGGCTACACCTTC. It encodes CASRGQADGYTF. The chain is built from TRBV2 and TRBJ1-2; 7 bases map to TRBD1. The CDR3 extends over 12 amino acids. The germline V gene encodes CDR1 SNHLY and CDR2 FYNNEI. Trimming took 6 bases from V and 6 from J; bases not matched to a gene: 4.

Comments on this clone: Other DNA sequences from this sample encode an identical CDR3 as well. The CDR3: CASSLGDSRSYEQYF. The CDR3 nucleotides are TGCGCCAGCAGCTTGGGGGACAGTCGCTCCTACGAGCAGTACTTC. The chain carries TRBV5-1 and TRBJ2-7, with TRBD1 matching 7 bases. The CDR3 contains 15 residues. CDR1 is SGHRS and CDR2 is YFSETQ in the germline V gene. V lost 0 bases to trimming and J lost 0 bases; unmatched junction nucleotides: 3.

In its sample, this clone was seen many times. V is TRBV4-3 and J is TRBJ2-1; D might be TRBD1 or TRBD2, each matching 5 bases. CDR1 is LGHNA and CDR2 is YSLEER in the germline V gene. This CDR3 region has 15 residues. Deletions cut 1 base from V and 2 bases from J, with 9 bases between. CDR3 protein: CASSQGRGAYNEQFF. The CDR3 DNA reads TGCGCCAGCAGCCAAGGCCGAGGGGCCTACAATGAGCAGTTCTTC.

The table lists this clone with a few counts. V and J are TRBV7-9 and TRBJ2-5, with D possibly being TRBD2 (5 bases). CDR1 is SEHNR and CDR2 is FQNEAQ in the germline V gene (reference sequence). This CDR3 has 14 amino acids. V dropped 4 bases and J dropped 1 base, with 10 bases sitting between them. The CDR3 reads CASSYRGPQETQYF. The CDR3 DNA reads as TGTGCCAGCAGCTATCGAGGGCCCCAAGAGACCCAGTACTTC.

This clone was counted ten times or more. The rearrangement uses TRBV2 and TRBJ2-1; 11 bases match TRBD2. The CDR3 runs to 15 residues. Germline trimming cut 8 bases from V and 4 bases from J; bases unmatched to any gene: 7. Germline V gives CDR1 SNHLY, CDR2 FYNNEI. This chain's CDR3 is CASDSGGAWYNEQFF. DNA for the CDR3: TGTGCCAGCGATAGCGGGGGGGCGTGGTACAATGAGCAGTTCTTC.

This clone was counted only a few times. The sample holds other DNA sequences that translate to the same CDR3. The V gene is TRBV5-1, the J gene TRBJ2-5; D remains ambiguous. The CDR3 is made up of 13 amino acids. With 0 bases removed from V and 1 base from J, the gap between germline ends came to 4 bases. Germline V gives CDR1 SGHRS, CDR2 YFSETQ. The CDR3 DNA follows: TGCGCCAGCAGCTTGGAGGGCCAAGAGACCCAGTACTTC. This translates into CASSLEGQETQYF.

The V and J genes are TRBV28 and TRBJ1-2, with D uncertain. V was shortened by 6 bases and J by 3 bases, with 14 bases between the two germline ends. The CDR3 has 14 amino acids. Germline assignment: CDR1 MDHEN and CDR2 SYDVKM. CDR3 residues: CASSSPATHYGYTF. CDR3 DNA sequence: TGTGCCAGCAGCTCCCCGGCCACTCACTATGGCTACACCTTC.

In its sample, this clone was seen a few times. J is TRBJ2-5 and V is TRBV11-2, with 8 bases fitting TRBD2. Looked up from germline, CDR1 is SGHAT and CDR2 is FQNNGV. CDR3 size: 17 residues. J gave up 5 bases and V 1 base, and 12 bases lay outside the gene matches. The chain's CDR3 is CASSLGAGARSGETQYF. CDR3 sequence (DNA): TGTGCCAGCAGCTTAGGAGCGGGGGCGCGGAGTGGGGAGACCCAGTACTTC.

CDR3 coding DNA: TGCGCCAGCAGCCAAGACCCGGGGACAAACTATGGCTACACCTTC. Protein: CASSQDPGTNYGYTF. The rearrangement uses TRBV4-3 and TRBJ1-2; weak D call: TRBD1 (6 bases). Germline values: CDR1 LGHNA, CDR2 YSLEER. This CDR3 comprises 15 residues. With 0 bases removed from V and 2 bases from J, the gap between germline ends came to 10 bases.

There are a few counts of this clone. The genes are TRBV7-2 and TRBJ2-3; D may match TRBD1 or TRBD2 (6 bases each). This CDR3 has 14 amino acids. The germline gives CDR1 SGHTA, CDR2 FQGNSA. V was pared by 7 bases and J by 4 bases, with 15 bases between. This CDR3 reads CASILTGAPDTQYF. CDR3 DNA: TGTGCCAGCATTTTGACGGGGGCCCCAGATACGCAGTATTTT.

This clone was seen at least ten times. Other DNA sequences from this sample encode an identical CDR3 as well. This chain connects TRBV14 to TRBJ2-3; D may be TRBD2 (5 bases). Germline-derived CDR1 and CDR2 are SGHDN and FVKESK. Trimming shortened V by 3 bases and J by 6 bases, and 7 bases separated the two germline ends. CDR3 length: 12 amino acids. CDR3 loop: CASSQGGDTQYF. In DNA form, the CDR3 reads TGTGCCAGCAGCCAGGGCGGGGATACGCAGTATTTT.

This clone has a handful of counts. The CDR3 DNA follows: TGTGCCAGCAGCTTAGCGTGGGATTATTCACCCCTCCACTTT. Protein product: CASSLAWDYSPLHF. This chain links TRBV7-9 with TRBJ1-6; D unclear. CDR3 length: 14 residues. Deletions cut 0 bases from V and 8 bases from J, with 8 bases between. Germline V CDR1 and CDR2: SEHNR, FQNEAQ (reference sequence).

The gene calls are TRBV5-1 and TRBJ2-1; 11 bases fit TRBD2. V lost 1 base and J lost 4; bases outside the gene matches: 4. CDR3 length: 16 residues. CDR1 and CDR2 (germline): SGHRS, YFSETQ. The CDR3, as DNA: TGCGCCAGCAGCTTGACTAGCGGGGGCTCATACAATGAGCAGTTCTTC. Translating it yields CASSLTSGGSYNEQFF.